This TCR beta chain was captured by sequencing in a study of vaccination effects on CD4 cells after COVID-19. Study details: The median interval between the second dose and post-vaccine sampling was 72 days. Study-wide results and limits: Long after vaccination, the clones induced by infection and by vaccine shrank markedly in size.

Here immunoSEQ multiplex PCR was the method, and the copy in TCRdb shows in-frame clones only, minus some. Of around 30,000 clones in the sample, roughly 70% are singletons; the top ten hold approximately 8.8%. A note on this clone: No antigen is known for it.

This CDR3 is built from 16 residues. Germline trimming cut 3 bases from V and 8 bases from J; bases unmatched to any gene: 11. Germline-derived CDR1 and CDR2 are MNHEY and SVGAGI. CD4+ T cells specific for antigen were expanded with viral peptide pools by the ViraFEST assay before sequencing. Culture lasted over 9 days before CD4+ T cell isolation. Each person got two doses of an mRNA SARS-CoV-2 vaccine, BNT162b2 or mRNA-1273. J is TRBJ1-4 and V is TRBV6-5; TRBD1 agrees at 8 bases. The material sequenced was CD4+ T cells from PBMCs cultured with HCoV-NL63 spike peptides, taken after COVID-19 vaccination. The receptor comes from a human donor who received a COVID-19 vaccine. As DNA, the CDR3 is TGTGCCAGCAGTTATGTTTTTCAGGGGGCGGGAGAAAAACTGTTTTTT. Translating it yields CASSYVFQGAGEKLFF.